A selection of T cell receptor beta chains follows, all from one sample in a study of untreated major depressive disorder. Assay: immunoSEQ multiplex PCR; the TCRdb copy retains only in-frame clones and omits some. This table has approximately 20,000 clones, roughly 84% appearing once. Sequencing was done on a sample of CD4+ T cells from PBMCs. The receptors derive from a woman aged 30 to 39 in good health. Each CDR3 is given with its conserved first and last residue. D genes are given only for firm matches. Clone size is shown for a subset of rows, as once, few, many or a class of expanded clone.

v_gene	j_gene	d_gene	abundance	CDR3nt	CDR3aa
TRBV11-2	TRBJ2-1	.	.	TGTGCCAGCAGCATCGGACTTAACAATGAGCAGTTCTTC	CASSIGLNNEQFF
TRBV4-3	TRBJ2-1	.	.	TGCGCCAGCAGCCAAGGGACTTACGAGAAGGTATCCTACAATGAGCAGTTCTTC	CASSQGTYEKVSYNEQFF
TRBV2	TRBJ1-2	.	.	TGTGCCAGCAGTGGCGACAGCGACTATGGCTACACCTTC	CASSGDSDYGYTF
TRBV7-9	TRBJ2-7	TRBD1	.	TGTGCCAGCAGCAACCGACAGGGGGACTACGAGCAGTACTTC	CASSNRQGDYEQYF
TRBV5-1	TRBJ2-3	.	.	TGCGCCAGCAGCTGGGGTCCTCAGGGCTCTAGCACAGATACGCAGTATTTT	CASSWGPQGSSTDTQYF
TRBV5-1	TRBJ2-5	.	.	TGCGCCAGCAGCCCCGGATCGCTTCAAGAGACCCAGTACTTC	CASSPGSLQETQYF
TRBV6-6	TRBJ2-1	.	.	TGTGCCAGCAGTCAGGCTAGACAACAGTTCTTC	CASSQARQQFF
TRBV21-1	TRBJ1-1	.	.	TGTGCCAGCAGCAGCGCTGGACAGGGGGCGTTCGGGGTGAACACTGAAGCTTTCTTT	CASSSAGQGAFGVNTEAFF
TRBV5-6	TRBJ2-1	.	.	TGTGCCAGCAGCTTACCGGCAAACGGGTACCCCGACAGTGAGCAGTTCTTC	CASSLPANGYPDSEQFF
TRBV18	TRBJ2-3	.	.	TGTGCCAGCTCTAAGGACAGCACAGATACGCAGTATTTT	CASSKDSTDTQYF
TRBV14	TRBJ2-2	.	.	TGTGCCAGCAGACCAAACACCGGGGAGCTGTTTTTT	CASRPNTGELFF
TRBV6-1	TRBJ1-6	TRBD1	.	TGTGCCAGCAGCCGGGGACAGGGATTTAATTCACCCCTCCACTTT	CASSRGQGFNSPLHF
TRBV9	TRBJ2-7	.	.	TGTGCCAGCAGCGGTGGGGACTTCTCAGCCTACGAGCAGTACTTC	CASSGGDFSAYEQYF
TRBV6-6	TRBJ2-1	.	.	TGTGCCAGCATTTCAGCGGAGGGGGGCTACAATGAGCAGTTCTTC	CASISAEGGYNEQFF
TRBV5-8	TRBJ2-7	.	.	TGTGCCAGCAGCTTGCCGGGATTGACCTACGAGCAGTACTTC	CASSLPGLTYEQYF
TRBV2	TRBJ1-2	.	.	TGTGCCAGCAGTGATATCAGGACAGCCAACTATGGCTACACCTTC	CASSDIRTANYGYTF
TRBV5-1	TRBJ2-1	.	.	TGCGCCAGCAGCTTGGAGGGTAACTCGAGGAGAGAGCAGTTCTTC	CASSLEGNSRREQFF
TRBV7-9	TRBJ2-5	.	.	TGTGCCAGCAGTTCTTGGGCAGACCAAGAGACCCAGTACTTC	CASSSWADQETQYF
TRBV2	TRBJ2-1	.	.	TGTGCCTCCTCAGGGGGGCGAGGATCGTACAATGAGCAGTTCTTC	CASSGGRGSYNEQFF
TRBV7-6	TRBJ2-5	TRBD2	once	TGTGCCAGCAGCCCCGGACTAGCGGGAACACAAGAGACCCAGTACTTC	CASSPGLAGTQETQYF
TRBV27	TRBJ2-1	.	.	TGTGCCAGCAGTTTATTTCGGAACGTCGGGCAGTTCTTC	CASSLFRNVGQFF
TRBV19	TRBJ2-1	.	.	TGTGCCAGTAGTATTGAGGGGGAGAGCTCCTACAATGAGCAGTTCTTC	CASSIEGESSYNEQFF
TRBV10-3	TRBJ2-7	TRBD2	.	TGTGCCATCAGTGAGCTGGGCGGGGTGACTAGCAGGCCCTACGAGCAGTACTTC	CAISELGGVTSRPYEQYF
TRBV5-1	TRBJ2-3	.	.	TGCGCCAGCAGCAGCCGGGACCCTACGGATACGCAGTATTTT	CASSSRDPTDTQYF
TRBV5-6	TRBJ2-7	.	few	TGTGCCAGCAGCTTACAGGGCTACGAGCAGTACTTC	CASSLQGYEQYF
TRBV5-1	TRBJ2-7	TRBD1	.	TGCGCCAGCAACCGGGACAGGGGAACCTACGAGCAGTACTTC	CASNRDRGTYEQYF
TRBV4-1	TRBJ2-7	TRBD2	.	TGCGCCAGCAGCCAAATCATCCTGACTAGCGGATACGAGCAGTACTTC	CASSQIILTSGYEQYF
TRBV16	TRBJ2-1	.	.	TGTGCCAGCAGCCAGGCCCGGGGCTCCTACAATGAGCAGTTCTTC	CASSQARGSYNEQFF
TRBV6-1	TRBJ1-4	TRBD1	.	TGTGCCAGCAGTGGAGGGGGCGCAGACGAAAAACTGTTTTTT	CASSGGGADEKLFF
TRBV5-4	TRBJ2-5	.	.	TGTGCCAGCAGCTTGGGAGGGGCAGGGCCTCAAGAGACCCAGTACTTC	CASSLGGAGPQETQYF
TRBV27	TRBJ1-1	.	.	TGTGCCAGCAGTTTAACGTTAGGCACTGAAGCTTTCTTT	CASSLTLGTEAFF
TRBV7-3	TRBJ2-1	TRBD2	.	TGTGCCAGCAGCTTAACTCGCGGGAGGGCCGGGAATGAGCAGTTCTTC	CASSLTRGRAGNEQFF
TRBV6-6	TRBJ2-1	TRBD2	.	TGTGCCAGCAGACCGCCGGGGGGAGCCTACAATGAGCAGTTCTTC	CASRPPGGAYNEQFF
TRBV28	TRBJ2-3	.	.	TGTGCCAGCAGAATAACTGTTGGACGGACGACAGATACGCAGTATTTT	CASRITVGRTTDTQYF
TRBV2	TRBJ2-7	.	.	TGTGCCAGCAGTGAGAACAGGGTAAACGAGCAGTACTTC	CASSENRVNEQYF
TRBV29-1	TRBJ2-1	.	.	TGCAGCGTTTATGCTAGACTCCGATACAATGAGCAGTTCTTC	CSVYARLRYNEQFF
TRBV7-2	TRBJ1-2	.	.	TGTGCCAGCAGCGCAACAGGGATTGGCTACACCTTC	CASSATGIGYTF
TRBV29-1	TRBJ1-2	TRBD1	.	TGCAGCGTTATCAGAGGACAGGCGGTTAACGGCTACACCTTC	CSVIRGQAVNGYTF
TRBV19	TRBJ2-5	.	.	TGTGCCAGTAGTATGTCGCGTGGGGGCTGGGAGACCCAGTACTTC	CASSMSRGGWETQYF
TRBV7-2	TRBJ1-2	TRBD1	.	TGTGCCAGCAGCTCAAATCCGTTGGGACAGCCTTCGTATGGCTACACCTTC	CASSSNPLGQPSYGYTF
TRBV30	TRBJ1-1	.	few	TGTGCCTGGACCCGGGGGGGGACTGAAGCTTTCTTT	CAWTRGGTEAFF
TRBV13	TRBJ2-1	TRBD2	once	TGTGCCAGCAGCTTAATAGGGTCTAGCGGGAGGGATTGGGAGCAGTTCTTC	CASSLIGSSGRDWEQFF
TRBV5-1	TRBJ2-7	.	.	TGCGCCAGCAGCCCCCACCCACAAACCTACGAGCAGTACTTC	CASSPHPQTYEQYF
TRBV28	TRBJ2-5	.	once	TGTGCCAGCAGTCTGGAGGGCCGGAAGTACTTC	CASSLEGRKYF
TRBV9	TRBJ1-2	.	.	TGTGCCAGCAGTGGAAGGGACGTTCCGGGTGGCTACACCTTC	CASSGRDVPGGYTF
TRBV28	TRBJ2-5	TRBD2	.	TGTGCCAGCAGTTCGGGAGGGGCAGCACAAGAGACCCAGTACTTC	CASSSGGAAQETQYF
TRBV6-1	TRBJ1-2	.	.	TGTGCCAGCAGATTGACAACTAACTATGGCTACACCTTC	CASRLTTNYGYTF
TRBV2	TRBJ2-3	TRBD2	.	TGTGCCAGCAGGGAGGGACTAGCCAGCACAGATACGCAGTATTTT	CASREGLASTDTQYF
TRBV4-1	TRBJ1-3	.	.	TGCGCCAGCAGCCAAGAGGGGCAGCACTCTGGAAACACCATATATTTT	CASSQEGQHSGNTIYF
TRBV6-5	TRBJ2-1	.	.	TGTGCCAGCTCCGCAGGCAATGAGCAGTTCTTC	CASSAGNEQFF
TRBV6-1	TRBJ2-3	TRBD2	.	TGTGCCACTCAAGGACTAGCGGGCACAGATACGCAGTATTTT	CATQGLAGTDTQYF
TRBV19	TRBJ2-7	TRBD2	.	TGTGCCAGTAGTATCCAAGCGGGATCCTACGAGCAGTACTTC	CASSIQAGSYEQYF